The source of this T cell receptor beta chain is a study of T cell repertoires in cytomegalovirus infection. TCRdb used MiXCR to reprocess the reads, holding one entry per CDR3 protein. The repertoire holds roughly 600,000 distinct CDR3 sequences, 20% to 30% seen once, with 6.5% to 10% in the top ten. The germline V gene encodes CDR1 MNHEY and CDR2 SMNVEV (reference sequence). Deletions cut 5 bases from V and 2 bases from J, with 20 bases between. This CDR3 spans 17 amino acids. This clonotype occurred a few times. This sequence originates from a human donor in good health (CMV status not recorded). Some clones in this sample may be carry-over from other donors' samples. This rearrangement joins TRBV27 to TRBJ2-3; tentatively, D is TRBD1 (6 bases). Sequencing was performed on CD8+ T cells from PBMCs. In DNA form, the CDR3 reads TGTGCCAGCAGTACCCCCCTCGGGGACATCAACACAGATACGCAGTATTTT. Translated, it gives CASSTPLGDINTDTQYF.